The rows below give T cell receptor beta chains drawn from one sample of a study of cytomegalovirus exposure and HLA in healthy donors. Measured with immunoSEQ multiplex PCR; TCRdb has only the in-frame clones, and not every one. The repertoire table contains about 200,000 clones. Sequencing was performed on PBMCs. The receptors come from a girl between 2 and 10 years old in good health and CMV-seropositive. Each CDR3 is given with its conserved first and last residue. A D gene is named only where the DNA matches it firmly.

>TRBV7-2|TRBD2|TRBJ2-7
CASSLGAGGAPYEQYF
TGTGCCAGCAGCTTAGGAGCGGGAGGGGCCCCTTACGAGCAGTACTTC
>TRBV19|TRBD1|TRBJ1-2
CASKAPGQSLDGYTF
TGTGCCAGTAAGGCCCCGGGACAGTCGTTGGATGGCTACACCTTC
>TRBV19|.|TRBJ2-7
CASSRSRLGAGNEQYF
TGTGCCAGTAGTCGATCAAGACTAGGTGCTGGGAACGAGCAGTACTTC
>TRBV28|.|TRBJ2-1
CATIAVWSSPSNEQFF
TGTGCCACAATAGCGGTATGGAGTTCTCCCTCCAATGAGCAGTTCTTC
>TRBV2|.|TRBJ1-6
CASSELLGADSPLHF
TGTGCCAGCAGTGAGTTGTTGGGGGCAGACTCACCCCTCCACTTT
>TRBV7-9|.|TRBJ2-5
CASSPSVYQETQYF
TGTGCCAGCAGCCCTAGCGTCTACCAAGAGACCCAGTACTTC
>TRBV2|TRBD2|TRBJ2-3
CASTTGLAGADTQYF
TGTGCCAGCACCACGGGACTAGCGGGAGCAGATACGCAGTATTTT
>TRBV5-6|TRBD1|TRBJ2-7
CASSPDRGSYEQYF
TGTGCCAGCAGCCCCGACAGGGGATCCTACGAGCAGTACTTC
>TRBV28|.|TRBJ2-3
CASVGTTFSTDTQYF
TGTGCCAGCGTCGGGACAACCTTTAGCACAGATACGCAGTATTTT
>TRBV18|TRBD2|TRBJ2-1
CASSSGLAGGGSYNEQFF
TGTGCCAGCTCATCGGGACTAGCGGGAGGAGGCTCCTACAATGAGCAGTTCTTC
>TRBV21-1|.|TRBJ1-5
CASSKSDRENSNQPQHF
TGTGCCAGCAGCAAATCCGACAGAGAAAATAGCAATCAGCCCCAGCATTTT
>TRBV28|.|TRBJ1-1
CASSLENAEAFF
TGTGCCAGCAGTTTAGAGAACGCTGAAGCTTTCTTT
>TRBV28|.|TRBJ1-4
CASSLFAGWEKLFF
TGTGCCAGCAGTTTATTTGCAGGGTGGGAAAAACTGTTTTTT
>TRBV29-1|TRBD1|TRBJ1-2
CSMQGTGYGYTF
TGCAGCATGCAGGGGACAGGCTATGGCTACACCTTC
>TRBV7-9|TRBD1|TRBJ1-4
CASSGRTGIGLGAYEKLFF
TGTGCCAGCAGCGGACGGACAGGGATCGGGTTAGGCGCTTATGAAAAACTGTTTTTT
>TRBV7-9|TRBD1|TRBJ1-6
CASTGGQGASPLHF
TGTGCCAGCACCGGAGGACAGGGGGCTTCACCCCTCCACTTT
>TRBV7-9|.|TRBJ2-1
CASSLRGKPEEFF
TGTGCCAGCAGCTTGCGGGGTAAGCCTGAGGAGTTCTTC
>TRBV2|TRBD1|TRBJ1-4
CASSGQGINEKLFF
TGTGCCAGCAGTGGACAGGGAATTAATGAAAAACTGTTTTTT
>TRBV13|.|TRBJ2-4
CASSFSGTKNIQYF
TGTGCCAGCAGCTTTTCAGGGACTAAAAACATTCAGTACTTC
>TRBV5-5|.|TRBJ2-7
CASSLNLGSHPPYEQYF
TGTGCCAGCAGCTTGAACTTGGGGAGTCACCCCCCTTACGAGCAGTACTTC
>TRBV28|.|TRBJ2-2
CASSLWCGHGSSGELFF
TGTGCCAGCAGTTTATGGTGCGGGCATGGGTCCTCCGGGGAGCTGTTTTTT
>TRBV15|TRBD1|TRBJ2-7
CATSRATGGVYEQYF
TGTGCCACCAGCAGAGCCACAGGGGGTGTCTACGAGCAGTACTTC
>TRBV2|.|TRBJ2-5
CASSDQGSGETQYF
TGTGCCAGCAGTGATCAGGGATCAGGAGAGACCCAGTACTTC
>TRBV13|.|TRBJ2-7
CASSLSTVSYEQYF
TGTGCCAGCAGCCTCTCGACAGTCTCCTACGAGCAGTACTTC
>TRBV18|TRBD1|TRBJ2-7
CASSPGQGAREQYF
TGTGCCAGCTCACCGGGACAGGGGGCAAGGGAGCAGTACTTC
>TRBV7-6|.|TRBJ2-3
CASSFFPSGSDTQYF
TGTGCCAGCAGCTTCTTTCCGTCCGGGAGCGATACGCAGTATTTT
>TRBV7-9|.|TRBJ2-7
CASSLGGGASYEQYF
TGTGCCAGCAGCTTAGGGGGGGGCGCTTCCTACGAGCAGTACTTC
>TRBV19|.|TRBJ2-4
CASSIDWSGLAKNIQYF
TGTGCCAGTAGTATAGATTGGTCAGGGCTAGCCAAAAACATTCAGTACTTC
>TRBV7-8|TRBD1|TRBJ1-3
CASSLKTGTSTGNTIYF
TGTGCCAGCAGCTTGAAGACAGGGACTAGTACAGGAAACACCATATATTTT
>TRBV29-1|.|TRBJ2-7
CSVRVGATYEQYF
TGCAGCGTTAGAGTGGGAGCGACCTACGAGCAGTACTTC
>TRBV30|.|TRBJ1-2
CAWSKDRDGYTF
TGTGCCTGGAGTAAAGACAGAGATGGCTACACCTTC
>TRBV11-3|TRBD2|TRBJ2-1
CASSPLGGRADEQFF
TGTGCCAGCAGCCCCCTTGGCGGGAGGGCCGATGAGCAGTTCTTC
>TRBV7-7|.|TRBJ2-3
CASSVGLGTDTQYF
TGTGCCAGCAGCGTAGGACTTGGCACAGATACGCAGTATTTT
>TRBV27|.|TRBJ2-7
CASSLSASHEQYF
TGTGCCAGCAGTTTATCGGCTTCCCACGAGCAGTACTTC
>TRBV4-1|TRBD2|TRBJ2-7
CASSPTSGNYEQYF
TGCGCCAGCAGTCCAACTAGCGGGAATTACGAGCAGTACTTC
>TRBV5-4|.|TRBJ2-5
CASSRTGGGETQYF
TGTGCCAGCTCTCGGACAGGAGGGGGAGAGACCCAGTACTTC
>TRBV28|TRBD1|TRBJ2-1
CASSLRQGADGRFF
TGTGCCAGCAGTTTGAGACAGGGGGCCGATGGTCGGTTCTTC
>TRBV5-4|TRBD1|TRBJ2-1
CASTKNRGSYNEQFF
TGTGCCAGCACCAAAAACAGGGGGTCCTACAATGAGCAGTTCTTC
>TRBV18|.|TRBJ1-1
CASSPPQGGSTEAFF
TGTGCCAGCTCACCACCACAGGGAGGGAGCACTGAAGCTTTCTTT
>TRBV11-2|TRBD2|TRBJ2-1
CASSLGPSGRNNEQFF
TGTGCCAGCAGCTTAGGTCCCAGCGGGAGGAACAATGAGCAGTTCTTC
>TRBV27|TRBD2|TRBJ2-1
CASSFRLAGGLHNEQFF
TGTGCCAGCAGTTTTCGGCTAGCGGGAGGTCTACACAATGAGCAGTTCTTC
>TRBV19|.|TRBJ1-1
CASTPPRAEAFF
TGTGCCAGTACCCCGCCCAGGGCTGAAGCTTTCTTT
>TRBV14|TRBD2|TRBJ2-1
CASSQHRGLPPHNEQFF
TGTGCCAGCAGCCAACATAGGGGACTACCACCCCACAATGAGCAGTTCTTC